A selection of T cell receptor beta chains follows, all from one sample in a study of T-cell memory formation after mild COVID-19. TCRdb redid the calling of the 5' RACE reads with MiXCR, one entry per CDR3 protein. The sample contains roughly 580,000 distinct CDR3 sequences, approximately 18% of which appear only once. The source material was PBMCs or a T cell subset sorted from them (not recorded which). Receptors originate from an adult woman who had mild COVID-19 (a few samples of this study predate the infection). Cell type and time point are not known. The CDR3 runs from the conserved cysteine through the conserved F or W. Fields, in order: CDR3 protein, CDR3 DNA, D gene, J gene, clone size, V gene. The D gene is left open where the match is weak. Size is omitted from some rows. Given values are once, few, many or a class for expanded clones.

cdr3_aa: CASSLDPGVPMNTEAFF; cdr3_nt: TGTGCCAGCAGCTTGGACCCAGGGGTTCCCATGAACACTGAAGCTTTCTTT; d_call: NA; j_call: TRBJ1-1; clone_size: NA; v_call: TRBV5-5
cdr3_aa: CAWSGGFTGDTQYF; cdr3_nt: TGTGCCTGGAGTGGGGGGTTTACCGGCGATACGCAGTATTTT; d_call: NA; j_call: TRBJ2-3; clone_size: NA; v_call: TRBV30
cdr3_aa: CASSLQEGASEQYF; cdr3_nt: TGCGCCAGCAGCCTGCAGGAAGGGGCGAGTGAGCAGTACTTC; d_call: NA; j_call: TRBJ2-7; clone_size: NA; v_call: TRBV5-1
cdr3_aa: CATSDADRGATGELFF; cdr3_nt: TGTGCCACCAGTGACGCGGACAGGGGTGCAACCGGGGAGCTGTTTTTT; d_call: TRBD1; j_call: TRBJ2-2; clone_size: many; v_call: TRBV24-1
cdr3_aa: CASSLALASGSHEQYF; cdr3_nt: TGTGCCAGCAGCTTAGCGCTGGCTAGCGGGAGCCACGAGCAGTACTTC; d_call: TRBD2; j_call: TRBJ2-7; clone_size: many; v_call: TRBV7-9
cdr3_aa: CSAPRRGGNTIYF; cdr3_nt: TGCAGTGCTCCCCGGAGGGGCGGAAACACCATATATTTT; d_call: NA; j_call: TRBJ1-3; clone_size: few; v_call: TRBV20-1
cdr3_aa: CSARDPVREDTQYF; cdr3_nt: TGCAGTGCTAGAGACCCCGTCCGGGAGGATACGCAGTATTTT; d_call: NA; j_call: TRBJ2-3; clone_size: many; v_call: TRBV20-1
cdr3_aa: CASSRPGQSYEQYF; cdr3_nt: TGCGCCAGCAGCCGCCCGGGACAGTCTTACGAGCAGTACTTC; d_call: TRBD1; j_call: TRBJ2-7; clone_size: many; v_call: TRBV3-1
cdr3_aa: CASSIGTFGETQYF; cdr3_nt: TGTGCCAGTAGTATTGGGACATTCGGGGAGACCCAGTACTTC; d_call: NA; j_call: TRBJ2-5; clone_size: few; v_call: TRBV19
cdr3_aa: CASSKAGWDQPQHF; cdr3_nt: TGTGCCAGCAGCAAAGCAGGTTGGGATCAGCCCCAGCATTTT; d_call: NA; j_call: TRBJ1-5; clone_size: few; v_call: TRBV21-1
cdr3_aa: CASSLSIGSRTLHF; cdr3_nt: TGTGCCAGCAGCTTGAGCATCGGCTCGCGCACCCTCCACTTT; d_call: NA; j_call: TRBJ1-6; clone_size: NA; v_call: TRBV5-6
cdr3_aa: CAIQGLNTEAFF; cdr3_nt: TGTGCCATACAGGGACTGAACACTGAAGCTTTCTTT; d_call: NA; j_call: TRBJ1-1; clone_size: NA; v_call: TRBV11-3
cdr3_aa: CASSFSGSRNEQYF; cdr3_nt: TGTGCCAGCAGTTTTTCAGGGAGTCGCAACGAGCAGTACTTC; d_call: NA; j_call: TRBJ2-7; clone_size: NA; v_call: TRBV12-3/TRBV12-4
cdr3_aa: CASSLGPKGAREAFF; cdr3_nt: TGTGCCAGCAGCCTGGGGCCCAAGGGGGCCAGAGAAGCTTTCTTT; d_call: TRBD1; j_call: TRBJ1-1; clone_size: NA; v_call: TRBV5-6
cdr3_aa: CASSFRQGSHNEQFF; cdr3_nt: TGTGCCAGCAGCTTTCGCCAGGGTAGCCACAATGAGCAGTTCTTC; d_call: NA; j_call: TRBJ2-1; clone_size: NA; v_call: TRBV7-2
cdr3_aa: CASSPRGAFRSTDTQYF; cdr3_nt: TGTGCCAGTAGTCCGAGGGGGGCCTTCCGTAGCACAGATACGCAGTATTTT; d_call: NA; j_call: TRBJ2-3; clone_size: NA; v_call: TRBV19
cdr3_aa: CASSVGAGQETQYF; cdr3_nt: TGCGCCAGCAGTGTGGGGGCAGGGCAAGAGACCCAGTACTTC; d_call: NA; j_call: TRBJ2-5; clone_size: few; v_call: TRBV5-1
cdr3_aa: CASSLEQGIGTQYF; cdr3_nt: TGCGCCAGCAGCTTGGAACAGGGAATTGGGACCCAGTACTTC; d_call: NA; j_call: TRBJ2-5; clone_size: few; v_call: TRBV5-1
cdr3_aa: CASSAGTSLDEQFF; cdr3_nt: TGTGCCAGTAGTGCCGGGACTAGCTTGGATGAGCAGTTCTTC; d_call: TRBD2; j_call: TRBJ2-1; clone_size: NA; v_call: TRBV19
cdr3_aa: CASSLQAGLNQPQHF; cdr3_nt: TGCGCCAGCAGCCTACAGGCTGGCCTAAATCAGCCCCAGCATTTT; d_call: NA; j_call: TRBJ1-5; clone_size: few; v_call: TRBV5-1
cdr3_aa: CASSLFSVNTGELFF; cdr3_nt: TGTGCCAGCAGCTTATTTTCGGTTAACACCGGGGAGCTGTTTTTT; d_call: NA; j_call: TRBJ2-2; clone_size: NA; v_call: TRBV7-8
cdr3_aa: CASSPGTSGGIYEQYF; cdr3_nt: TGTGCCAGCAGCCCAGGGACTAGCGGAGGTATATACGAGCAGTACTTC; d_call: TRBD2; j_call: TRBJ2-7; clone_size: NA; v_call: TRBV12-3/TRBV12-4
cdr3_aa: CSASGLNNQPQHF; cdr3_nt: TGCAGTGCTAGTGGGCTTAACAATCAGCCCCAGCATTTT; d_call: NA; j_call: TRBJ1-5; clone_size: few; v_call: TRBV20-1
cdr3_aa: CASSQVYSYGYTF; cdr3_nt: TGTGCCAGCAGCCAAGTATACAGCTATGGCTACACCTTC; d_call: NA; j_call: TRBJ1-2; clone_size: NA; v_call: TRBV3-1
cdr3_aa: CASSLGLAGSTGELFF; cdr3_nt: TGTGCCAGCAGCCTTGGACTAGCGGGGTCCACCGGGGAGCTGTTTTTT; d_call: TRBD2; j_call: TRBJ2-2; clone_size: many; v_call: TRBV7-2